These 25 T cell receptor beta chains share one sample of origin, sequenced in a study of blood T cell repertoires in COVID-19. Libraries were prepared by immunoSEQ multiplex PCR; TCRdb keeps only in-frame clonotypes and omits some of them. Of roughly 150,000 clones detected, approximately 90% appear once; the ten largest clones hold 15%. The sequencing input was peripheral blood. All receptors derive from a woman in her 40s with acute or convalescent COVID-19.

CDR3 DNA sequence: TGTGCCAGTAGTATGATCGCCGTTAGCTATGGCTACACCTTC. It specifies CASSMIAVSYGYTF. This chain links TRBV19 with TRBJ1-2; D gene unclear. CDR1 is LNHDA, CDR2 SQIVND, per germline (reference sequence). CDR3 length: 14 amino acids. V lost 3 bases to trimming and J lost 4 bases, with 12 bases between them.

The chain links TRBV7-3 to TRBJ2-1; 14 bases are shared with TRBD2. CDR1 is SGHTA, CDR2 FQGTGA, per germline. The junction had 7 bases not matched to a gene; V was cut back by 5 bases and J by 4 bases. The length of the CDR3 is 17 residues. CDR3 amino acids: CASSPSTSGGGYNEQFF. The DNA for the CDR3 is TGTGCCAGCAGCCCCTCGACTAGCGGGGGGGGGTACAATGAGCAGTTCTTC. Complete variable domain (other parts from reference TRBV7-3 and TRBJ2-1): GAGVSQTPSNKVTEKGKYVELRCDPISGHTALYWYRQSLGQGPEFLIYFQGTGAADDSGLPNDRFFAVRPEGSVSTLKIQRTERGDSAVYLCASSPSTSGGGYNEQFFGPGTRLTVL.

The J gene is TRBJ1-3, the V gene TRBV3-1 (or the pseudogene TRBV3-2); D is unclear. The V end was cut by 1 base, the J end by 5 bases, with 12 bases between. This CDR3 contains 15 residues. Germline V CDR1 and CDR2: LGHDT, YNNKEL (reference sequence). CDR3 sequence: CASSQVRLNRNTIYF. CDR3 nucleotide sequence: TGTGCCAGCAGCCAAGTCCGGTTAAATCGAAACACCATATATTTT.

This clone was observed a single time. The V call is TRBV24-1, the J call TRBJ2-1, with 8 bases identical to TRBD2. V was clipped by 1 base and J by 4 bases; unmatched bases: 8. CDR1 and CDR2 from the germline V gene are KGHDR and SFDVKD. CDR3 length: 17 amino acids. CDR3 protein: CATSDLNRGGLYNEQFF. The CDR3 bases are TGTGCCACCAGTGATTTAAATCGGGGGGGACTATACAATGAGCAGTTCTTC.

The chain recombines TRBV23-1 with TRBJ2-7, with 8 bases aligning to TRBD1. TRBV23-1 is an ORF for which the function is uncertain. CDR3 size: 16 residues. With 4 bases clipped from V and 9 bases from J, the junction kept 17 bases outside the gene matches. Here the CDR3 reads CASSRPGRDRTLRQYF. DNA of the CDR3: TGCGCCAGCAGTCGACCGGGGCGGGACAGGACCCTCCGGCAGTACTTC.

The V gene is TRBV19, the J gene TRBJ2-1; 7 bases map to TRBD2. The CDR3 is made up of 15 amino acids. Germline loops: CDR1 LNHDA, CDR2 SQIVND (reference sequence). Germline trimming cut 5 bases from V and 9 bases from J; bases unmatched to any gene: 13. The CDR3 reads CASSSLAGETLEQFF. The CDR3 nucleotides are TGTGCCAGTAGTTCTTTGGCGGGAGAAACGCTTGAGCAGTTCTTC.

The chain is built from TRBV30 and TRBJ1-2; D call uncertain. CDR3 size: 14 residues. Germline loops: CDR1 GTSNPN, CDR2 SVGIG (reference sequence). V shed 0 bases and J shed 4 bases, with 12 bases lying between them. CDR3 sequence reads: CAWSVLSGFYGYTF. The CDR3 DNA follows: TGTGCCTGGAGTGTACTTTCAGGCTTCTATGGCTACACCTTC.

The gene calls are TRBV7-2 and TRBJ2-3; a possible D gene is TRBD1 (6 bases). CDR1 is SGHTA and CDR2 is FQGNSA in the germline V gene. The V end lost 0 bases, the J end lost 2 bases, and 6 bases lay between the germline ends. The CDR3 extends over 14 amino acids. CDR3 sequence (DNA): TGTGCCAGCAGCTTAGCGGGGGCCACAGATACGCAGTATTTT. Translating it yields CASSLAGATDTQYF.

This clone was found once. The genes are TRBV5-1 and TRBJ2-3, with D maybe TRBD2 (5 bases). V was shortened by 3 bases and J by 6 bases, with 17 bases between the two germline ends. Per germline, CDR1 SGHRS and CDR2 YFSETQ. The CDR3 extends over 15 amino acids. CDR3 in amino acids: CASSSHGGGGDTQYF. CDR3 sequence (DNA): TGCGCCAGCAGCTCGCATGGAGGAGGCGGGGATACGCAGTATTTT.

This chain joins TRBV5-8 and TRBJ2-6, with D maybe TRBD1 (6 bases). V was shortened by 4 bases and J by 1 base, with 9 bases between the two germline ends. Germline V gene lookup returns CDR1 SGHTS and CDR2 YDEGEE. The CDR3 length is 15 residues. DNA for the CDR3: TGTGCCAGCAGCCCTGGACAGTCTGGGGCCAACGTCCTGACTTTC. Translated, it gives CASSPGQSGANVLTF.

V is TRBV7-3 and J is TRBJ2-1, with 8 nucleotides matching TRBD2. The CDR3 has 14 residues. Germline trimming cut 6 bases from V and 5 bases from J; bases unmatched to any gene: 6. Per germline, CDR1 SGHTA and CDR2 FQGTGA. CDR3 nucleotides: TGTGCCAGCAGGTTAGCGGGGAGTCACAATGAGCAGTTCTTC. This gives the protein CASRLAGSHNEQFF.

This clone was seen once. This rearrangement joins TRBV10-3 to TRBJ2-1, with a possible D match to TRBD2 (6 bases). The CDR3 has 15 residues. Germline values: CDR1 ENHRY, CDR2 SYGVKD. The V end was cut by 6 bases, the J end by 4 bases, with 16 bases between. For the CDR3, the DNA is TGTGCCATCAGCCGCTTCGAGACTAGTTACAATGAGCAGTTCTTC. It translates to CAISRFETSYNEQFF.

The chain has TRBV6-5 and TRBJ2-7, with 7 positions matching TRBD1. Germline V gene data show CDR1 as MNHEY and CDR2 as SVGAGI. The V segment lost 5 bases and the J segment 5 bases; nucleotides outside the gene matches: 6. The CDR3 is made up of 13 amino acids. Written as DNA, the CDR3 is TGTGCCAGCAGTCCGACAGGGTTCCACGAGCAGTACTTC. This translates into CASSPTGFHEQYF.

Points on this clone: The same CDR3 can be traced to other DNA sequences in this sample. V usage is TRBV5-1 and J usage is TRBJ2-7; 12 bases line up with TRBD2. Germline trimming cut 2 bases from V and 1 base from J; bases unmatched to any gene: 1. Germline V gives CDR1 SGHRS, CDR2 YFSETQ. This CDR3 region has 15 residues. This CDR3 is CASSLGTSGSYEQYF. The CDR3 DNA sequence: TGCGCCAGCAGCTTAGGGACTAGCGGGTCCTACGAGCAGTACTTC.

In its sample, this clone was seen once. The J gene is TRBJ2-1, the V gene TRBV30; D gene ambiguous. V was clipped by 0 bases and J by 5 bases, with 17 bases between them. The CDR3 is 16 residues long. Germline assignment: CDR1 GTSNPN and CDR2 SVGIG (reference sequence). The CDR3 reads CAWSVLSQFSDNEQFF. The CDR3 region has the DNA TGTGCCTGGAGTGTACTTAGCCAATTTTCGGACAATGAGCAGTTCTTC.

This chain links TRBV27 with TRBJ2-1; 10 bases map to TRBD2. The CDR3 covers 19 residues. Per germline, CDR1 MNHEY and CDR2 SMNVEV (reference sequence). V trimming: 5 bases; J trimming: 0 bases; junction bases outside the gene matches: 13. CDR3 protein: CASSTGLADLRYSYNEQFF. The CDR3 nucleotides are TGTGCCAGCAGTACCGGACTAGCGGACCTTCGGTACTCCTACAATGAGCAGTTCTTC.

V gene TRBV19 combines with J gene TRBJ1-3, with D perhaps matching TRBD1 (5 bases). This CDR3 region has 14 residues. Trimming shortened V by 6 bases and J by 1 base, and 10 bases separated the two germline ends. Germline assignment: CDR1 LNHDA and CDR2 SQIVND (reference sequence). DNA for the CDR3: TGTGCCAGTAGACAGGCAGGGTCTGGAAACACCATATATTTT. Amino acid sequence: CASRQAGSGNTIYF.

A single count supports this clone. The J gene is TRBJ2-2, the V gene TRBV27; a weak D match, TRBD2 (6 bases). Germline V gene sequence: CDR1 MNHEY, CDR2 SMNVEV (reference sequence). V was pared by 2 bases and J by 3 bases, with 16 bases between. This CDR3 is built from 17 residues. The DNA of the CDR3 is TGTGCCAGCAGTTTAATAGGGGACTTACGCGACACCGGGGAGCTGTTTTTT. Protein sequence: CASSLIGDLRDTGELFF.

The genes are TRBV9 and TRBJ1-4; a possible D gene is TRBD1 (5 bases). The CDR3 has 14 residues. The V and J ends lost 3 bases and 3 bases respectively, with 9 bases between them. The germline CDR1 and CDR2 sequences are SGDLS and YYNGEE. The CDR3 loop is CASSGQGSNEKLFF. The DNA for the CDR3 is TGTGCCAGCAGCGGCCAGGGATCTAATGAAAAACTGTTTTTT.

The chain has TRBV5-4 and TRBJ1-4; TRBD1 matches 9 bases. The CDR3 spans 15 residues. Trimming took 4 bases from V and 5 from J; bases not matched to a gene: 6. Germline values: CDR1 SGHNT, CDR2 YYREEE (reference sequence). CDR3 coding DNA: TGTGCCAGCAGCCCTACAGGGGGCATGAATGAAAAACTGTTTTTT. It is translated as CASSPTGGMNEKLFF.

This sequence joins TRBV3-1 (or the pseudogene TRBV3-2) and TRBJ1-1; possible D gene TRBD1, 6 bases. The germline CDR1 and CDR2 sequences are LGHDT and YNNKEL (reference sequence). The CDR3 runs 14 residues. Trimming took off 1 base at V and 11 bases at J, with 17 bases between the two ends. This CDR3 is CASSQVSTGLGAFF. As DNA, the CDR3 is TGTGCCAGCAGCCAAGTTAGTACAGGGCTGGGGGCTTTCTTT.

J is TRBJ1-4 and V is TRBV13; 7 nucleotides agree with TRBD1. J lost 10 bases, V lost 3 bases, and 2 bases had no gene match. Germline values: CDR1 PRHDT, CDR2 FYEKMQ (reference sequence). CDR3 length: 12 residues. The DNA for the CDR3 is TGTGCCAGCAGCTTGAGGGGGCGAAAACTGTTTTTT. Translating it yields CASSLRGRKLFF.

This clone came up once. The chain carries TRBV11-3 and TRBJ1-2; TRBD1 matches 11 bases. After removal of 7 bases from V and 5 bases from J, the junction contained 6 bases not matched to a gene. The CDR3 runs to 14 residues. Germline CDR1 and CDR2: SGHNT and YENEEA. In nucleotides, the CDR3 is TGTGCCAGCACCCTAGGACAGGGGGCGTATGGCTACACCTTC. Protein sequence: CASTLGQGAYGYTF.

V and J are TRBV27 and TRBJ1-5; 8 bases align to TRBD1. In germline, CDR1 is MNHEY, CDR2 SMNVEV (reference sequence). Trimming cost V 5 bases and J 7 bases; bases outside gene matches: 4. The CDR3 has 13 residues. CDR3 DNA sequence: TGTGCCAGCAGTGCAGCAGGGGGCCAGCCCCAGCATTTT. It specifies CASSAAGGQPQHF.

The rearrangement joins TRBV5-1 to TRBJ1-5; perhaps TRBD1 as D (6 bases). Germline V CDR1 and CDR2: SGHRS, YFSETQ. CDR3 length equals 13 residues. V gave up 4 bases and J gave up 10 bases, with 15 bases separating them. The CDR3 region is CASSPQPTGPQHF. CDR3 nucleotide sequence: TGCGCCAGCAGCCCCCAACCGACAGGACCCCAGCATTTT.